These 30 T cell receptor beta chains share one sample of origin, sequenced in a study of shared clonotypes between healthy human individuals. Sequenced by immunoSEQ multiplex PCR; TCRdb stores in-frame clones only, minus some. The data show about 2.4 million clones, with 93% seen just once and roughly 0.39% held by the top ten. The sample consisted of naive CD4+ T cells from PBMCs. Documented subset: CD45RA+ positively selected. The receptors shown here come from a man aged 18 to 29 in good health. Some clones in this sample may be carry-over from other donors' samples.

This chain's CDR3 is CASSRGSATDTQYF. DNA for the CDR3: TGTGCCAGCAGCCGGGGGAGTGCGACAGATACGCAGTATTTT. This rearrangement joins TRBV9 to TRBJ2-3; maybe TRBD2 (6 bases). V lost 4 bases and J 3 bases, leaving 12 bases between the germline ends. CDR3 length: 14 residues. From germline, CDR1 is SGDLS and CDR2 YYNGEE.

This rearrangement joins TRBV18 to TRBJ2-3; D is perhaps TRBD2 (5 bases). In germline, CDR1 is KGHSH, CDR2 LQKENI. The germline V and J ends were trimmed by 3 bases and 0 bases, with 10 bases remaining between them. The CDR3 spans 15 residues. The CDR3, as DNA: TGTGCCAGCTCACCCGCCGGGAAGAGCACAGATACGCAGTATTTT. Protein: CASSPAGKSTDTQYF.

The genes are TRBV6-5 and TRBJ1-2, with unresolved D. CDR3 size: 12 residues. V gave up 5 bases and J gave up 0 bases, with 4 bases separating them. CDR1 and CDR2 from the germline V gene are MNHEY and SVGAGI. This CDR3 reads CASSRPNYGYTF. CDR3 bases: TGTGCCAGCAGTCGACCTAACTATGGCTACACCTTC.

The J gene is TRBJ2-5, the V gene TRBV5-1, with D hard to call. The germline V and J ends were trimmed by 4 bases and 10 bases, with 17 bases remaining between them. From germline, CDR1 is SGHRS and CDR2 YFSETQ. The CDR3 totals 13 residues. The CDR3 loop is CASSPSVVGDQYF. CDR3 DNA: TGCGCCAGCAGCCCCAGTGTCGTTGGGGACCAGTACTTC.

The CDR3 nucleotides are TGTGCCAGCAGCTACCATTGGGATGGACTAGCATGTCGAGAGACCCAGTACTTC. Translation gives CASSYHWDGLACRETQYF. The V gene is TRBV7-3, the J gene TRBJ2-5; 8 bases agree with TRBD2. CDR1 is SGHTA, CDR2 FQGTGA, per germline. The CDR3 is made up of 18 amino acids. The V and J ends lost 4 bases and 4 bases, in that order; junction bases with no gene match: 17. The full variable domain, its missing parts supplied by reference TRBV7-3 and TRBJ2-5, is GAGVSQTPSNKVTEKGKYVELRCDPISGHTALYWYRQSLGQGPEFLIYFQGTGAADDSGLPNDRFFAVRPEGSVSTLKIQRTERGDSAVYLCASSYHWDGLACRETQYFGPGTRLLVL.

This sequence joins TRBV5-1 and TRBJ2-3; 15 bases agree with TRBD2. CDR1 and CDR2 from the germline V gene are SGHRS and YFSETQ. The CDR3 loop spans 15 amino acids. V trimming: 2 bases; J trimming: 6 bases; junction bases outside the gene matches: 1. This chain's CDR3 is CASSFGTSGRDTQYF. Written as DNA, the CDR3 is TGCGCCAGCAGCTTTGGGACTAGCGGGAGGGATACGCAGTATTTT.

The chain couples TRBV5-1 to TRBJ1-1, with 8 bases aligning to TRBD1. The germline CDR1 and CDR2 sequences are SGHRS and YFSETQ. Germline trimming cut 4 bases from V and 1 base from J; bases unmatched to any gene: 6. The CDR3 has 15 residues. CDR3 nucleotide sequence: TGCGCCAGCAGCCCGCAGACAGGGGAGAACACTGAAGCTTTCTTT. This gives the protein CASSPQTGENTEAFF.

J is TRBJ2-3 and V is TRBV7-3; D is undetermined. The CDR3 consists of 13 residues. Germline V gene lookup returns CDR1 SGHTA and CDR2 FQGTGA. Trimming left V 4 bases short and J 5 bases short, with 10 bases between. CDR3 in amino acids: CASSSAPQDTQYF. The DNA of the CDR3 is TGTGCCAGCAGCTCGGCCCCTCAAGATACGCAGTATTTT.

This chain links TRBV28 with TRBJ1-2; D not certain. The germline V gene has CDR1 MDHEN and CDR2 SYDVKM. The CDR3 length is 10 residues. The V gene lost 4 bases and the J gene lost 6 bases, with 3 bases spanning the gap. The CDR3 loop is CASSYDGYTF. CDR3 nucleotide sequence: TGTGCCAGCAGTTACGATGGCTACACCTTC.

Details on this clone: The sample carries other DNA sequences with the same CDR3. This sequence joins TRBV15 and TRBJ2-6; possible D gene TRBD1, 5 bases. The V and J ends lost 0 bases and 4 bases respectively, with 7 bases between them. Germline loops: CDR1 LNHNV, CDR2 YYDKDF (reference sequence). The CDR3 has 15 amino acids. The CDR3 DNA sequence: TGTGCCACCAGCAGAGACAGGGCCGGGGCCAACGTCCTGACTTTC. The encoded protein is CATSRDRAGANVLTF.

This clone has just a few counts. V and J are TRBV5-1 and TRBJ1-4, with a tentative D call TRBD1 (6 bases). The V gene's germline CDR1 is SGHRS and CDR2 YFSETQ. Trimming cost V 1 base and J 4 bases, with 8 bases left between them. The CDR3 is 14 residues long. The CDR3 region is CASSLTGINEKLFF. The CDR3 DNA sequence: TGCGCCAGCAGCTTGACAGGGATTAATGAAAAACTGTTTTTT.

This clone has a handful of counts. The rearrangement joins TRBV19 to TRBJ1-1, with TRBD1 matching 8 bases. After removal of 4 bases from V and 1 base from J, the junction contained 5 bases not matched to a gene. The germline V gene encodes CDR1 LNHDA and CDR2 SQIVND (reference sequence). This CDR3 is built from 15 residues. The CDR3 protein is CASSTYRGENTEAFF. The CDR3 DNA is TGTGCCAGTAGTACGTACAGGGGGGAGAACACTGAAGCTTTCTTT.

The rearrangement links TRBV5-1 to TRBJ2-7; 7 bases align to TRBD1. The CDR3 runs to 15 residues. V trimming: 2 bases; J trimming: 1 base; junction bases outside the gene matches: 6. CDR1 and CDR2 from the germline V gene are SGHRS and YFSETQ. This CDR3 reads CASSFTGVPSYEQYF. The CDR3 DNA is TGCGCCAGCAGCTTTACAGGGGTCCCTTCCTACGAGCAGTACTTC.

V is TRBV5-1 and J is TRBJ2-1; 10 nucleotides match TRBD2. V shed 7 bases and J 0 bases; nucleotides not matched to a gene: 4. Per germline, CDR1 SGHRS and CDR2 YFSETQ. This CDR3 spans 15 amino acids. CDR3 DNA sequence: TGCGCCAGCTCCACTAGCGGGAACTCCTACAATGAGCAGTTCTTC. Protein product: CASSTSGNSYNEQFF.

The chain is built from TRBV29-1 and TRBJ2-7, with 11 bases aligning to TRBD1. V lost 3 bases to trimming and J lost 0 bases; unmatched junction nucleotides: 7. This CDR3 has 16 residues. Germline V gene sequence: CDR1 SQVTM, CDR2 ANQGSEA. CDR3 region: CSVDNSGQGGSYEQYF. For the CDR3, the DNA is TGCAGCGTTGATAACTCGGGACAGGGGGGCTCCTACGAGCAGTACTTC.

This clone was counted only a few times. CDR3 in amino acids: CASSLEHSANTGELFF. In nucleotides, the CDR3 is TGTGCCAGCAGCTTAGAACACAGCGCGAACACCGGGGAGCTGTTTTTT. This chain links TRBV4-2 with TRBJ2-2; no clear D. Trimming shortened V by 5 bases and J by 0 bases, and 13 bases separated the two germline ends. Looked up from germline, CDR1 is LGHNA and CDR2 is YNFKEQ. The CDR3 spans 16 residues.

V and J are TRBV11-2 and TRBJ2-7; 10 bases line up with TRBD2. Germline V gene sequence: CDR1 SGHAT, CDR2 FQNNGV. This CDR3 comprises 16 residues. Trimming cost V 1 base and J 6 bases; bases outside gene matches: 9. The CDR3 DNA reads as TGTGCCAGCAGCTTAGCATCTAGCGGGGGAATCTTCGAGCAGTACTTC. It translates to CASSLASSGGIFEQYF.

The rearrangement joins TRBV5-1 to TRBJ2-1; 10 nucleotides align to TRBD2. The CDR3 spans 14 residues. V lost 0 bases, J lost 15 bases, and 9 bases stayed unmatched. The germline gives CDR1 SGHRS, CDR2 YFSETQ. The CDR3 loop reads CASSLGLAGGGAFF. CDR3 nucleotides: TGCGCCAGCAGCTTGGGGTTAGCGGGAGGCGGTGCGTTCTTC.

To note about this clone: Other DNA sequences in the sample encode the same CDR3. This sequence joins TRBV18 and TRBJ2-1, with 8 positions matching TRBD2. The CDR3 covers 15 residues. Losses at the gene ends were 0 bases for V and 7 bases for J; bases not matched to a gene: 5. The V gene's germline CDR1 is KGHSH and CDR2 LQKENI. Here the CDR3 reads CASSPPSGSRNEQFF. In nucleotides, the CDR3 is TGTGCCAGCTCACCACCCAGCGGGAGTAGGAATGAGCAGTTCTTC.

CDR3 residues: CASSLYDSAYNEQFF. The CDR3 coding sequence is TGCGCCAGCAGCTTATACGACTCTGCCTACAATGAGCAGTTCTTC. The V call is TRBV5-1, the J call TRBJ2-1; D is uncertain. Trimming stripped 2 bases from V and 2 bases from J, with 11 bases between. This CDR3 is 15 amino acids long. Germline V gene sequence: CDR1 SGHRS, CDR2 YFSETQ.

This clone has only one observation. In nucleotides, the CDR3 is TGTGCCAGCAGTTTAAAAGGGGGTGGGCAGCCCCAGCATTTT. Translated, it gives CASSLKGGGQPQHF. The gene calls are TRBV28 and TRBJ1-5, with D possibly matching TRBD1 (6 bases). V lost 2 bases, J lost 7 bases, and 12 bases lay in between. Germline loops: CDR1 MDHEN, CDR2 SYDVKM. This CDR3 has 14 amino acids.

This chain uses TRBV5-1 with TRBJ1-2; D unresolved. The V and J ends lost 2 bases and 8 bases respectively, with 13 bases between them. The CDR3 runs to 13 residues. Germline V gene lookup returns CDR1 SGHRS and CDR2 YFSETQ. The chain's CDR3 is CASSLRLQSGYTF. DNA of the CDR3: TGCGCCAGCAGCTTACGTTTACAATCGGGCTACACCTTC.

The J gene is TRBJ2-5, the V gene TRBV29-1, with unresolved D. Germline values: CDR1 SQVTM, CDR2 ANQGSEA. V was shortened by 2 bases and J by 5 bases, with 12 bases between the two germline ends. This CDR3 has 13 amino acids. The CDR3 region has the DNA TGCAGCGTTGAATTGGGCCGTATGGAGACCCAGTACTTC. Amino acids: CSVELGRMETQYF.

V usage is TRBV5-4 and J usage is TRBJ2-5; D is unclear. The V gene's germline CDR1 is SGHNT and CDR2 YYREEE (reference sequence). This CDR3 is 13 amino acids long. Deletions cut 5 bases from V and 5 bases from J, with 13 bases between. The CDR3 coding sequence is TGTGCCAGCAGGTTGAGAGGTGAGGAGACCCAGTACTTC. This codes for CASRLRGEETQYF.

V is TRBV5-1 and J is TRBJ2-3, with 7 bases fitting TRBD2. CDR1 SGHRS and CDR2 YFSETQ come from the germline V gene. The CDR3 is 16 residues long. V gave up 4 bases and J gave up 0 bases; unmatched junction bases: 8. The CDR3 DNA is TGCGCCAGCAGCACCCGGGGGGAGCGGAGCACAGATACGCAGTATTTT. Translating it yields CASSTRGERSTDTQYF.

The J gene is TRBJ2-3, the V gene TRBV6-1, with a weak D call TRBD2 (5 bases). Germline V gives CDR1 MNHNS, CDR2 SASEGT. The CDR3 runs 16 residues. The ends were cut back, 2 bases at V and 1 base at J, with 13 bases in the middle. CDR3 nucleotides: TGTGCCAGCAGTGAATATTCGATGGAGGGCACAGATACGCAGTATTTT. Its protein product is CASSEYSMEGTDTQYF.

This chain links TRBV6-6 with TRBJ1-3, with D unclear. V was pared by 6 bases and J by 7 bases, with 13 bases between. Germline CDR1 and CDR2: MNHNY and SVGAGI (reference sequence). The CDR3 loop spans 13 amino acids. The CDR3 nucleotides read TGTGCCAGCAGATTGGACCAACCGAACACCATATATTTT. Its protein is CASRLDQPNTIYF.

The gene calls are TRBV5-1 and TRBJ1-1, with unresolved D. The ends were cut back, 4 bases at V and 1 base at J, with 14 bases in the middle. Germline values: CDR1 SGHRS, CDR2 YFSETQ. CDR3 length equals 15 residues. The CDR3 nucleotides are TGCGCCAGCAGCCCCGGCGGTCATTGGAACACTGAAGCTTTCTTT. Protein: CASSPGGHWNTEAFF.

Concerning this clone itself: The identical CDR3 is also encoded by other nucleotide sequences in the sample. The chain uses TRBV20-1 and TRBJ1-2; tentatively, D is TRBD1 (5 bases). Germline V lookup: CDR1 DFQATT, CDR2 SNEGSKA (reference sequence). The CDR3 spans 11 residues. The V gene lost 1 base and the J gene lost 8 bases, with 8 bases spanning the gap. The CDR3 loop reads CSARAGIGYTF. The CDR3 coding sequence is TGCAGTGCTAGAGCAGGGATAGGCTACACCTTC.

This chain links TRBV6-5 with TRBJ2-7; no firm D call. The ends were cut back, 5 bases at V and 0 bases at J, with 14 bases in the middle. In germline, CDR1 is MNHEY, CDR2 SVGAGI. The CDR3 is made up of 15 amino acids. The CDR3 here is CASSLHRVPSYEQYF. The CDR3, as DNA: TGTGCCAGCAGTCTACACCGGGTCCCCTCCTACGAGCAGTACTTC.